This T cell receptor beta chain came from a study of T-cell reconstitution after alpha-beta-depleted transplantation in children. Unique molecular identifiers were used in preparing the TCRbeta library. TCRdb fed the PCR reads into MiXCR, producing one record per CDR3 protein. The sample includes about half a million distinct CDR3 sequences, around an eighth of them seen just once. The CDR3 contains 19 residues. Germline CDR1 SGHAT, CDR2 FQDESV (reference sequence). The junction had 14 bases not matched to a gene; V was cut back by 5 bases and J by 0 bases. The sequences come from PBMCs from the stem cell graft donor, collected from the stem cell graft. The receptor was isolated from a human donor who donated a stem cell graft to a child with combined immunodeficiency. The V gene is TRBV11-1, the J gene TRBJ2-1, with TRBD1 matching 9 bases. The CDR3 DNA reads TGTGCCAGCAGCGGCCGGGACAGGGAACTCCGCCGCTCCTACAATGAGCAGTTCTTC. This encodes CASSGRDRELRRSYNEQFF.